Sequencing of this TCR beta chain was carried out in a study of control samples from healthy donors and cancer patients. The table came from immunoSEQ multiplex PCR; TCRdb's copy has only in-frame clones and leaves some out. The repertoire holds around 180,000 clones, with roughly 88% as singletons. This CDR3 region has 15 residues. With 4 bases removed from V and 4 bases from J, the gap between germline ends came to 16 bases. Germline loops: CDR1 LNHDA, CDR2 SQIVND (reference sequence). Sequenced material: blood. The chain carries TRBV19 and TRBJ1-2; TRBD1 might be the D (6 bases). The TCR comes from a woman aged 25 to 39 in good health. The CDR3 DNA reads TGTGCCAGTAGTACTGGGGGGGCACGGATCTATGGCTACACCTTC. It encodes CASSTGGARIYGYTF. Full variable domain (rest looked up from reference TRBV19 and TRBJ1-2): DGGITQSPKYLFRKEGQNVTLSCEQNLNHDAMYWYRQDPGQGLRLIYYSQIVNDFQKGDIAEGYSVSREKKESFPLTVTSAQKNPTAFYLCASSTGGARIYGYTFGSGTRLTVV.